The 30 T cell receptor beta chains presented below share a single source sample, sequenced in a study of cytomegalovirus exposure and HLA in healthy donors. Use of 60 Vbeta and 13 Jbeta primers characterized the PCR. Assay: immunoSEQ multiplex PCR; the TCRdb copy retains only in-frame clones and omits some. The sample consists of 75,000 to 100,000 clones, around 73% of them appearing once. The sequenced sample was PBMCs. These receptors all stem from a man aged 40-49 years in good health and CMV-seronegative.

The chain links TRBV11-1 to TRBJ2-7; perhaps TRBD2 as D (6 bases). This CDR3 contains 16 residues. The germline CDR1 and CDR2 sequences are SGHAT and FQDESV (reference sequence). Trimming removed 1 base from V and 2 bases from J, with 15 bases in between. The CDR3 loop reads CASSLDAAGRPYEQYF. In DNA form, the CDR3 reads TGTGCCAGCAGCTTAGATGCGGCAGGGAGGCCCTACGAGCAGTACTTC.

The chain carries TRBV7-2 and TRBJ2-5, with a weak D call TRBD2 (5 bases). The germline CDR1 and CDR2 sequences are SGHTA and FQGNSA. This CDR3 has 14 amino acids. V was shortened by 2 bases and J by 5 bases, with 12 bases between the two germline ends. CDR3 amino acids: CASSLMRGIETQYF. CDR3 sequence (DNA): TGTGCCAGCAGCTTAATGAGAGGGATCGAGACCCAGTACTTC.

This clone was seen a few times. The chain combines TRBV2 with TRBJ2-7, with a possible D match to TRBD2 (6 bases). CDR3 size: 14 residues. Germline-derived CDR1 and CDR2 are SNHLY and FYNNEI. Between the trimmed V and J ends, which lost 9 bases and 3 bases, there was a span of 18 bases. CDR3 DNA: TGTGCCAGTGCTCCGGGACCTAGCGTCTACGAGCAGTACTTC. Amino acids: CASAPGPSVYEQYF. Full variable domain (outside the CDR3, taken from reference TRBV2 and TRBJ2-7): EPEVTQTPSHQVTQMGQEVILRCVPISNHLYFYWYRQILGQKVEFLVSFYNNEISEKSEIFDDQFSVERPDGSNFTLKIRSTKLEDSAMYFCASAPGPSVYEQYFGPGTRLTVT.

This clone has a handful of counts. The chain employs TRBV5-1 and TRBJ2-1; D gene uncertain. The CDR3 length is 17 residues. Trimming cost V 1 base and J 2 bases, with 16 bases left between them. Germline V gives CDR1 SGHRS, CDR2 YFSETQ. The CDR3 DNA sequence: TGCGCCAGCAGCTTGTTACCCACTAACCCGACCTACAATGAGCAGTTCTTC. Its protein product is CASSLLPTNPTYNEQFF.

The chain is built from TRBV5-1 and TRBJ2-7; D perhaps matches TRBD2 (6 bases). Trimming shortened V by 7 bases and J by 6 bases, and 17 bases separated the two germline ends. Germline CDR1 SGHRS, CDR2 YFSETQ. The CDR3 runs 13 residues. CDR3 sequence (DNA): TGCGCCAGCTCCCTTGGCGGGGCGGGCGAGCAGTACTTC. It encodes CASSLGGAGEQYF.

The chain couples TRBV7-2 to TRBJ2-3; 8 bases agree with TRBD2. In germline, CDR1 is SGHTA, CDR2 FQGNSA. The CDR3 covers 14 residues. Trimming at V came to 10 bases and at J to 2 bases, leaving 8 bases not matched to a gene. The CDR3 nucleotides read TGTGCCACCGGGAGGGACGGATACACAGATACGCAGTATTTT. Its protein product is CATGRDGYTDTQYF.

In its sample, this clone was seen a few times. The chain uses TRBV6-1 and TRBJ2-5; D is ambiguous. The germline CDR1 and CDR2 sequences are MNHNS and SASEGT. This CDR3 contains 14 residues. Deletions cut 6 bases from V and 1 base from J, with 12 bases between. CDR3 in amino acids: CASSLNPGQETQYF. In DNA, the CDR3 is TGTGCCAGCAGCCTTAATCCGGGCCAAGAGACCCAGTACTTC.

V is TRBV5-1 and J is TRBJ2-2, with TRBD1 identical over 8 bases. The CDR3 loop spans 15 amino acids. V lost 0 bases to trimming and J lost 4 bases; unmatched junction nucleotides: 2. Per germline, CDR1 SGHRS and CDR2 YFSETQ. Here the CDR3 reads CASSLDTGGTGELFF. The CDR3 DNA reads as TGCGCCAGCAGCTTGGATACAGGGGGCACCGGGGAGCTGTTTTTT.

This clone was seen a handful of times. Different DNA sequences within this sample yield the same CDR3. The chain links TRBV5-6 to TRBJ2-5, with a tentative D call TRBD1 (6 bases). The germline V and J ends were trimmed by 2 bases and 4 bases, with 9 bases remaining between them. The CDR3 is made up of 13 amino acids. Germline V gene lookup returns CDR1 SGHDT and CDR2 YYEEEE. This chain's CDR3 is CASSFGGGETQYF. The CDR3 nucleotides read TGTGCCAGCAGCTTTGGGGGCGGAGAGACCCAGTACTTC.

The chain links TRBV6-6 to TRBJ1-5, with 8 bases matching TRBD1. The V and J ends lost 4 bases and 3 bases, in that order; junction bases with no gene match: 5. Germline assignment: CDR1 MNHNY and CDR2 SVGAGI (reference sequence). This CDR3 spans 15 amino acids. Here the CDR3 reads CASSSWTGLNQPQHF. The CDR3 coding sequence is TGTGCCAGCAGTTCCTGGACAGGGCTCAATCAGCCCCAGCATTTT.

The chain employs TRBV18 and TRBJ1-4, with 7 bases lining up with TRBD1. Germline CDR1 is KGHSH and CDR2 is LQKENI. Unmatched junction bases numbered 3, after V lost 4 bases and J lost 1 base. This CDR3 is built from 15 residues. The CDR3: CASSQGTETNEKLFF. The CDR3 DNA reads as TGTGCCAGCTCACAGGGGACAGAAACTAATGAAAAACTGTTTTTT.

The CDR3 here is CATSERTSGNNEQFF. The DNA of the CDR3 is TGTGCCACCAGCGAAAGGACTAGCGGAAACAATGAGCAGTTCTTC. The chain couples TRBV15 to TRBJ2-1; 10 bases align to TRBD2. CDR3 size: 15 residues. Per the germline V gene, CDR1 is LNHNV and CDR2 is YYDKDF (reference sequence). J lost 5 bases, V lost 5 bases, and 6 bases had no gene match.

The chain joins TRBV4-2 to TRBJ2-2; TRBD2 agrees at 7 bases. Unmatched junction bases numbered 5, after V lost 2 bases and J lost 8 bases. Germline loops: CDR1 LGHNA, CDR2 YNFKEQ. CDR3 length: 14 residues. The CDR3 loop is CASSQMLAAGELFF. DNA for the CDR3: TGTGCCAGCAGCCAAATGCTAGCGGCTGGGGAGCTGTTTTTT.

The rearrangement uses TRBV7-2 and TRBJ1-1; D not resolved. CDR1 is SGHTA and CDR2 is FQGNSA in the germline V gene. V was trimmed by 2 bases and J by 5 bases, leaving 9 bases between them. This CDR3 comprises 13 residues. The CDR3 region has the DNA TGTGCCAGCAGCTTAATGACCGGGACTGAAGCTTTCTTT. Amino acids: CASSLMTGTEAFF. The full variable domain, its missing parts supplied by reference TRBV7-2 and TRBJ1-1, is GAGVSQSPSNKVTEKGKDVELRCDPISGHTALYWYRQSLGQGLEFLIYFQGNSAPDKSGLPSDRFSAERTGGSVSTLTIQRTQQEDSAVYLCASSLMTGTEAFFGQGTRLTVV.

The genes are TRBV5-6 and TRBJ2-7; tentative D call: TRBD1 (5 bases). Germline assignment: CDR1 SGHDT and CDR2 YYEEEE. The CDR3 totals 14 residues. V lost 4 bases and J lost 0, with 11 bases in between. The DNA of the CDR3 is TGTGCCAGCAGCCCAGGGATTAGCTCCTACGAGCAGTACTTC. This codes for CASSPGISSYEQYF.

The CDR3, as DNA: TGCAGCGTTGATAACCGGGGGAGTGGGGACACTGAAGCTTTCTTT. This codes for CSVDNRGSGDTEAFF. The chain joins TRBV29-1 to TRBJ1-1; TRBD1 is a possible D gene (5 bases). Germline V gene lookup returns CDR1 SQVTM and CDR2 ANQGSEA. The V end was cut by 3 bases, the J end by 3 bases, with 17 bases between. This CDR3 is 15 amino acids long.

Here the CDR3 reads CASSEYGGPDYEQYF. The CDR3 DNA follows: TGTGCCAGCAGCGAATATGGGGGCCCCGACTACGAGCAGTACTTC. The chain links TRBV7-3 to TRBJ2-7; D may be TRBD1 (6 bases). CDR3 length: 15 amino acids. The germline V gene encodes CDR1 SGHTA and CDR2 FQGTGA. The V end lost 5 bases, the J end lost 3 bases, and 17 bases lay between the germline ends. Drawing the rest from reference TRBV7-3 and TRBJ2-7, the complete variable domain is GAGVSQTPSNKVTEKGKYVELRCDPISGHTALYWYRQSLGQGPEFLIYFQGTGAADDSGLPNDRFFAVRPEGSVSTLKIQRTERGDSAVYLCASSEYGGPDYEQYFGPGTRLTVT.

The chain couples TRBV5-1 to TRBJ2-3; the match to TRBD2 covers 7 bases. CDR1 is SGHRS and CDR2 is YFSETQ in the germline V gene. V was clipped by 1 base and J by 6 bases; unmatched bases: 8. This CDR3 comprises 15 residues. Here the CDR3 reads CASSLLLAHRDTQYF. The CDR3 DNA reads TGCGCCAGCAGCTTGTTACTAGCGCATAGGGATACGCAGTATTTT.

Only a few counts were recorded for this clone. The chain employs TRBV6-5 and TRBJ2-7; 9 nucleotides align to TRBD2. The CDR3 loop spans 13 amino acids. The germline CDR1 and CDR2 sequences are MNHEY and SVGAGI. Trimming cost V 0 bases and J 12 bases; bases outside gene matches: 6. In DNA form, the CDR3 reads TGTGCCAGCAGTTACTCTCGGACTAGCGCTTCGTACTTC. Translating it yields CASSYSRTSASYF.

The chain carries TRBV19 and TRBJ2-5; 8 positions match TRBD2. This CDR3 has 15 amino acids. Germline V gene lookup returns CDR1 LNHDA and CDR2 SQIVND (reference sequence). The junction had 5 bases not matched to a gene; V was cut back by 3 bases and J by 2 bases. The DNA of the CDR3 is TGTGCCAGTAGTATCCGGGGGGGAGGACAAGAGACCCAGTACTTC. Translated: CASSIRGGGQETQYF.

The chain carries TRBV6-6 and TRBJ1-1; no firm D call. This CDR3 has 14 amino acids. Germline CDR1 reads MNHNY; CDR2 reads SVGAGI (reference sequence). V was shortened by 2 bases and J by 6 bases, with 13 bases between the two germline ends. The DNA of the CDR3 is TGTGCCAGCAGTTACGAGGGTAGAAGAGCTGAAGCTTTCTTT. Translating it yields CASSYEGRRAEAFF.

This clone was counted only a few times. The chain employs TRBV6-4 and TRBJ2-3; the match to TRBD1 covers 7 bases. The CDR3 loop spans 15 amino acids. Per germline, CDR1 MRHNA and CDR2 SNTAGT. Germline trimming cut 6 bases from V and 4 bases from J; bases unmatched to any gene: 10. CDR3 protein: CASSPSQGGADTQYF. The DNA of the CDR3 is TGTGCCAGCAGCCCCTCTCAAGGGGGCGCAGATACGCAGTATTTT.

The J gene is TRBJ2-5, the V gene TRBV6-1; TRBD2 might be the D (6 bases). V was pared by 4 bases and J by 7 bases, with 22 bases between. This CDR3 is 16 amino acids long. The germline CDR1 and CDR2 sequences are MNHNS and SASEGT. The CDR3 sequence is CASSVVGTVALGTQYF. The CDR3 bases are TGTGCCAGCAGTGTGGTTGGGACTGTGGCGTTAGGGACCCAGTACTTC.

This clone was seen only once. The chain employs TRBV19 and TRBJ2-4; no clear D. V shed 7 bases and J shed 0 bases, with 10 bases lying between them. CDR3 length equals 14 residues. Germline-derived CDR1 and CDR2 are LNHDA and SQIVND (reference sequence). The CDR3 DNA sequence: TGTGCCAGTAAACCCTGGCTAGCCAAAAACATTCAGTACTTC. Residues: CASKPWLAKNIQYF.

This chain uses TRBV5-8 with TRBJ2-7; D perhaps matches TRBD2 (7 bases). The V gene lost 1 base and the J gene lost 6 bases, with 14 bases spanning the gap. Germline V gene sequence: CDR1 SGHTS, CDR2 YDEGEE. The length of the CDR3 is 14 residues. CDR3 bases: TGTGCCAGCAGCTTGAAGGGGGGGCCCCGCGAGCAGTACTTC. It yields the protein CASSLKGGPREQYF.

V and J are TRBV9 and TRBJ2-5; 7 bases agree with TRBD2. J lost 7 bases, V lost 0 bases, and 6 bases had no gene match. The CDR3 spans 14 residues. Germline CDR1 and CDR2: SGDLS and YYNGEE. The CDR3 DNA reads TGTGCCAGCAGCGTAGCCAGCGGGGTTTGGACCCAGTACTTC. Protein product: CASSVASGVWTQYF.

Worth noting for this clone: The sample carries other DNA sequences with the same CDR3. This chain connects TRBV15 to TRBJ2-2; 7 bases match TRBD1. J gave up 5 bases and V 3 bases, and 6 bases lay outside the gene matches. Germline-derived CDR1 and CDR2 are LNHNV and YYDKDF (reference sequence). CDR3 size: 15 residues. The CDR3 DNA sequence: TGTGCCACCAGCAGTCGACAGGGTGGGACCGGGGAGCTGTTTTTT. Translation: CATSSRQGGTGELFF.

This chain uses TRBV27 with TRBJ2-7; perhaps TRBD2 as D (7 bases). Trimming cost V 2 bases and J 3 bases, with 17 bases left between them. The CDR3 loop spans 16 amino acids. Per the germline V gene, CDR1 is MNHEY and CDR2 is SMNVEV (reference sequence). This CDR3 is CASSLDGGQSVYEQYF. The CDR3 DNA reads as TGTGCCAGCAGTTTAGACGGGGGGCAGAGTGTCTACGAGCAGTACTTC.

This clone occurred a few times. V usage is TRBV6-1 and J usage is TRBJ2-5; TRBD2 matches 11 bases. The CDR3 length is 15 residues. The V and J ends lost 2 bases and 4 bases, in that order; junction bases with no gene match: 3. Germline assignment: CDR1 MNHNS and CDR2 SASEGT. In nucleotides, the CDR3 is TGTGCCAGCAGTGAATTTAGCGGGGGGGCAGAGACCCAGTACTTC. Translated: CASSEFSGGAETQYF.

This chain connects TRBV27 to TRBJ1-1; D possibly corresponds to TRBD1 (6 bases). The CDR3 has 15 amino acids. The V end was cut by 7 bases, the J end by 4 bases, with 19 bases between. Germline-derived CDR1 and CDR2 are MNHEY and SMNVEV (reference sequence). The CDR3 bases are TGTGCCAGCACCCGCGGGCAGGGGATCGGCACTGAAGCTTTCTTT. It codes for CASTRGQGIGTEAFF.